The next 14 T cell receptor beta chains were all read from a single sample in a study of Tregs in tolerant kidney transplant recipients. Sequencing was performed with immunoSEQ multiplex PCR; in TCRdb, only in-frame clones are kept and a portion is missing. The repertoire has approximately 41,000 clones, roughly 95% of them found once; the top ten carry 0.3% to 0.4%. These TCRs' antigens remain unknown. Sequencing was done on a sample of Tregs from blood cultured with allogeneic cells. The receptors come from a human donor in good health.

This sequence joins TRBV10-2 and TRBJ2-7; 7 positions match TRBD2. The V segment lost 0 bases and the J segment 2 bases; nucleotides outside the gene matches: 4. Germline CDR1 is WSHSY and CDR2 is SAAADI. This CDR3 is 15 amino acids long. CDR3 sequence reads: CASSESIAGTYEQYF. The CDR3 coding sequence is TGCGCCAGCAGTGAGTCGATAGCGGGTACCTACGAGCAGTACTTC.

V usage is TRBV7-8 and J usage is TRBJ1-1; D is ambiguous. Per the germline V gene, CDR1 is SGHVS and CDR2 is FQNEAQ. With 2 bases removed from V and 7 bases from J, the gap between germline ends came to 11 bases. The CDR3 totals 13 residues. CDR3 nucleotides: TGTGCCAGCAGCTTACTTAACCGCTTTGAAGCTTTCTTT. This translates into CASSLLNRFEAFF.

A single count supports this clone. The V call is TRBV6-5, the J call TRBJ1-1, with D uncertain. V dropped 6 bases and J dropped 1 base, with 12 bases sitting between them. The germline V gene has CDR1 MNHEY and CDR2 SVGAGI. The CDR3 length is 14 residues. The CDR3 loop is CASSRKGGNTEAFF. The DNA for the CDR3 is TGTGCCAGCAGCCGGAAGGGCGGGAACACTGAAGCTTTCTTT.

This clone was detected once. This chain uses TRBV29-1 with TRBJ1-1; unclear D gene. The CDR3 has 13 residues. In germline, CDR1 is SQVTM, CDR2 ANQGSEA. V was trimmed by 7 bases and J by 0 bases, leaving 12 bases between them. In nucleotides, the CDR3 is TGCAGCGCCGGGCTAACGGTGAACACTGAAGCTTTCTTT. This codes for CSAGLTVNTEAFF.

This clone was counted a single time. The CDR3 DNA reads as TGTGCCAGCAGCCGACAGGGGGGGTTGAACACTGAAGCTTTCTTT. This translates into CASSRQGGLNTEAFF. V gene TRBV5-4 combines with J gene TRBJ1-1; 9 bases line up with TRBD1. Trimming cost V 4 bases and J 0 bases; bases outside gene matches: 4. Per germline, CDR1 SGHNT and CDR2 YYREEE (reference sequence). The CDR3 totals 15 residues.

This chain joins TRBV7-2 and TRBJ2-2; D is perhaps TRBD1 (5 bases). V was shortened by 1 base and J by 6 bases, with 12 bases between the two germline ends. Germline loops: CDR1 SGHTA, CDR2 FQGNSA. This CDR3 region has 15 residues. The CDR3: CASSLGSQGSGELFF. CDR3 coding DNA: TGTGCCAGCAGCTTAGGAAGTCAGGGTTCCGGGGAGCTGTTTTTT.

This clone was recorded a few times. The rearrangement uses TRBV5-1 and TRBJ2-7, with D perhaps matching TRBD1 (5 bases). The CDR3 runs 15 residues. Germline V lookup: CDR1 SGHRS, CDR2 YFSETQ. The V end was cut by 0 bases, the J end by 6 bases, with 16 bases between. The CDR3 loop reads CASSLVLGAPSEQYF. The CDR3 DNA follows: TGCGCCAGCAGCTTGGTTCTTGGGGCGCCTTCCGAGCAGTACTTC.

The chain joins TRBV11-2 to TRBJ2-5; the D gene is possibly TRBD1 (6 bases). The CDR3 is made up of 13 amino acids. The V end was cut by 4 bases, the J end by 4 bases, with 10 bases between. Germline lookup yields CDR1 SGHAT and CDR2 FQNNGV. The CDR3 DNA reads as TGTGCCAGCAGCTCCAACAGGGCAGAGACCCAGTACTTC. Protein product: CASSSNRAETQYF.

This clone showed up just once. CDR3 sequence (DNA): TGCGCCAGCAGCGCAGGGCTGAACACTGAAGCTTTCTTT. Its protein is CASSAGLNTEAFF. The chain joins TRBV5-1 to TRBJ1-1, with a weak D call TRBD1 (5 bases). There are 13 residues in the CDR3. V was trimmed by 4 bases and J by 0 bases, leaving 7 bases between them. CDR1 SGHRS and CDR2 YFSETQ come from the germline V gene.

This clone turned up a few times. The genes are TRBV5-1 and TRBJ1-1; D unresolved. CDR1 is SGHRS and CDR2 is YFSETQ in the germline V gene. V dropped 2 bases and J dropped 1 base, with 6 bases sitting between them. The CDR3 spans 13 residues. CDR3 amino acids: CASSFRQNTEAFF. CDR3 bases: TGCGCCAGCAGCTTCCGTCAGAACACTGAAGCTTTCTTT. The full variable domain, in which reference TRBV5-1 and TRBJ1-1 provide the parts outside the CDR3, is KAGVTQTPRYLIKTRGQQVTLSCSPISGHRSVSWYQQTPGQGLQFLFEYFSETQRNKGNFPGRFSGRQFSNSRSEMNVSTLELGDSALYLCASSFRQNTEAFFGQGTRLTVV.

CDR3 region: CAWSVAGRNTIYF. For the CDR3, the DNA is TGTGCCTGGAGTGTTGCAGGCCGAAACACCATATATTTT. J is TRBJ1-3 and V is TRBV30; D not certain. Germline CDR1 is GTSNPN and CDR2 is SVGIG (reference sequence). The CDR3 totals 13 residues. The V end lost 0 bases, the J end lost 5 bases, and 8 bases lay between the germline ends.

The CDR3 loop reads CASSRRQGINYGYTF. DNA for the CDR3: TGTGCCAGCAGTCGTCGACAGGGGATTAACTATGGCTACACCTTC. The chain employs TRBV6-6 and TRBJ1-2; 8 bases agree with TRBD1. The CDR3 runs 15 residues. V lost 5 bases and J lost 1; bases outside the gene matches: 6. Germline V gene sequence: CDR1 MNHNY, CDR2 SVGAGI (reference sequence).

The V gene is TRBV5-5, the J gene TRBJ1-2; no firm D call. CDR3 length equals 14 residues. The germline gives CDR1 SGHKS, CDR2 YYEKEE (reference sequence). V was cut by 1 base and J by 4 bases, with 11 bases left in between. The CDR3 region has the DNA TGTGCCAGCAGCTTGACGCAGGAATCCTATGGCTACACCTTC. Residues: CASSLTQESYGYTF.

The chain is built from TRBV23-1 and TRBJ1-3, with no clear D. TRBV23-1 falls under the ORF class, with uncertain function. This CDR3 is 15 amino acids long. V lost 4 bases, J lost 3 bases, and 13 bases lay in between. DNA of the CDR3: TGCGCCAGCAGTCGCCCGAAGATATTTGGAAACACCATATATTTT. Its translation is CASSRPKIFGNTIYF.